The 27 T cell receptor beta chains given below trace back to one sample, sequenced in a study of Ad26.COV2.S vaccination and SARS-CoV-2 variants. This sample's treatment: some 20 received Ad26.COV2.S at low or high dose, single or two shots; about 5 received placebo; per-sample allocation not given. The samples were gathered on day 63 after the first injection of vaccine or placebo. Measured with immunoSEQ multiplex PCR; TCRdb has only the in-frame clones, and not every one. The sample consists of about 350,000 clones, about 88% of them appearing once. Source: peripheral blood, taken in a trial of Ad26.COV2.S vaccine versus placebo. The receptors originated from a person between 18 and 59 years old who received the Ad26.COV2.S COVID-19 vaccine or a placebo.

The DNA of the CDR3 is TGCGCCAGCAGCTTGGCGGGCGGGGGAGTTGGTGAGACCCAGTACTTC. This gives the protein CASSLAGGGVGETQYF. The gene calls are TRBV5-1 and TRBJ2-5, with TRBD2 identical over 7 bases. V shed 0 bases and J 5 bases; nucleotides not matched to a gene: 10. In germline, CDR1 is SGHRS, CDR2 YFSETQ. There are 16 residues in the CDR3.

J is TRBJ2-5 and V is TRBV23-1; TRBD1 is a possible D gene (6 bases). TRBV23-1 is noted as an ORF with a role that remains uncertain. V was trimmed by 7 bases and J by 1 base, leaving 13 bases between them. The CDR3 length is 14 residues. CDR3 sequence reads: CASNRTDAQETQYF. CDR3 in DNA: TGCGCCAGCAACCGGACAGATGCCCAAGAGACCCAGTACTTC.

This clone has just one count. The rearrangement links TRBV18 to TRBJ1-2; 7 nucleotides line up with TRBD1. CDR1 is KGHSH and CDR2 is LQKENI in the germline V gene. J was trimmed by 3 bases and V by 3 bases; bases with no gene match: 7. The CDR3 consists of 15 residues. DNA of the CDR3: TGTGCCAGCTCACCCGTGGCCGGGACAGACTATGGCTACACCTTC. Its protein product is CASSPVAGTDYGYTF.

The CDR3 here is CASGLVVNEQFF. The CDR3 bases are TGTGCTAGTGGTTTGGTAGTCAATGAGCAGTTCTTC. V usage is TRBV12-5 and J usage is TRBJ2-1, with D hard to call. With 0 bases removed from V and 6 bases from J, the gap between germline ends came to 3 bases. Germline values: CDR1 LGHNT, CDR2 FRNRAP. The CDR3 has 12 amino acids.

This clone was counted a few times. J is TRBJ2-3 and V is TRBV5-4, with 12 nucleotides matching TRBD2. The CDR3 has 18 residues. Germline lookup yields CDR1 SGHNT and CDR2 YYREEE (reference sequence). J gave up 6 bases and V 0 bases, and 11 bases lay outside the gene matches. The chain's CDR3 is CASSLGLAGGRRPDTQYF. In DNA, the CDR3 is TGTGCCAGCAGCTTGGGGCTAGCGGGAGGGCGACGTCCGGATACGCAGTATTTT.

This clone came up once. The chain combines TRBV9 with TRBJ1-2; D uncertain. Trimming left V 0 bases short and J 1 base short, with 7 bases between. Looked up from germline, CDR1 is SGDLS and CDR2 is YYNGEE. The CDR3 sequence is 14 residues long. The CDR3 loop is CASSVDGRNYGYTF. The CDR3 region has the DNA TGTGCCAGCAGCGTAGACGGTCGTAACTATGGCTACACCTTC.

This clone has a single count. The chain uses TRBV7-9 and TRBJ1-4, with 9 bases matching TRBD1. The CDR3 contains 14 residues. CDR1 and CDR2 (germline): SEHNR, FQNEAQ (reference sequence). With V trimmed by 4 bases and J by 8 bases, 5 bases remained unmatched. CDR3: CASSSSGTGEKLFF. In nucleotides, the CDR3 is TGTGCCAGCAGCTCTTCCGGGACAGGGGAAAAACTGTTTTTT. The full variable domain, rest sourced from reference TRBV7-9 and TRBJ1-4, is DTGVSQNPRHKITKRGQNVTFRCDPISEHNRLYWYRQTLGQGPEFLTYFQNEAQLEKSRLLSDRFSAERPKGSFSTLEIQRTEQGDSAMYLCASSSSGTGEKLFFGSGTQLSVL.

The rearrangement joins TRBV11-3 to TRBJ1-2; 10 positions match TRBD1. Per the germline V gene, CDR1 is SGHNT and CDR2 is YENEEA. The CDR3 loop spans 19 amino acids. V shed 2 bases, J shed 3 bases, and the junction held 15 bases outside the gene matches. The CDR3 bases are TGTGCCAGCAGCTTAAGTGGGGGGGACAGGGGCCGGACTCACTATGGCTACACCTTC. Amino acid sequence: CASSLSGGDRGRTHYGYTF.

The CDR3 here is CASSLVVEWGTDTQYF. CDR3 DNA sequence: TGTGCCAGCAGCTTAGTTGTAGAGTGGGGCACAGATACGCAGTATTTT. This chain connects TRBV7-9 to TRBJ2-3; no firm D call. V was trimmed by 1 base and J by 1 base, leaving 12 bases between them. Germline V gene data show CDR1 as SEHNR and CDR2 as FQNEAQ (reference sequence). The CDR3 totals 16 residues.

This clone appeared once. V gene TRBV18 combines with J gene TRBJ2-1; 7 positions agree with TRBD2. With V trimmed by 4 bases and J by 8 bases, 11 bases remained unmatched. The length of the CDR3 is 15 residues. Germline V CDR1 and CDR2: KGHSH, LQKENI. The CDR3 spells CASSRIRAREDEQFF. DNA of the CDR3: TGTGCCAGCTCACGAATTCGTGCTCGGGAGGATGAGCAGTTCTTC.

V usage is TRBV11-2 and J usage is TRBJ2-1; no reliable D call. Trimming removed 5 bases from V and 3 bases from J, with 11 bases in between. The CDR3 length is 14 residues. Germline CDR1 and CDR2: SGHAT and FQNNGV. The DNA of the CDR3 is TGTGCCAGCAGCCTTGACACCCGCTACAATGAGCAGTTCTTC. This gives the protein CASSLDTRYNEQFF.

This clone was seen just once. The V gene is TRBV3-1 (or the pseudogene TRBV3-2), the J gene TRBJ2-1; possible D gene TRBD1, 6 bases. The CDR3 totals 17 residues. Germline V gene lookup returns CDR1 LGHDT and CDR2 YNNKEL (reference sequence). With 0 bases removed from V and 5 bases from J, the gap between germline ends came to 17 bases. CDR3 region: CASSQEGAAAQNNEQFF. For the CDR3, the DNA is TGTGCCAGCAGCCAAGAGGGGGCCGCCGCACAGAACAATGAGCAGTTCTTC.

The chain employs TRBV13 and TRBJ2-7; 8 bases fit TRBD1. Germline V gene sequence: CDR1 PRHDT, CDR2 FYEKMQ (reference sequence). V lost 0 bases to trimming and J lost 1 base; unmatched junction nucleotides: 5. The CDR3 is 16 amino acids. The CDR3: CASSLGPGDRSYEQYF. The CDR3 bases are TGTGCCAGCAGCTTAGGCCCGGGGGACAGGTCCTACGAGCAGTACTTC.

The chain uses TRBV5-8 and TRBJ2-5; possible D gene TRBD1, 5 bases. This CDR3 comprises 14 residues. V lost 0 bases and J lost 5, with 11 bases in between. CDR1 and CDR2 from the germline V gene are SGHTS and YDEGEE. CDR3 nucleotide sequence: TGTGCCAGCAGCTTGGGTCCAGGGTGGGAGACCCAGTACTTC. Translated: CASSLGPGWETQYF. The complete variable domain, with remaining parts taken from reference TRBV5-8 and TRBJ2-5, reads EAGVTQSPTHLIKTRGQQATLRCSPISGHTSVYWYQQALGLGLQFLLWYDEGEERNRGNFPPRFSGRQFPNYSSELNVNALELEDSALYLCASSLGPGWETQYFGPGTRLLVL.

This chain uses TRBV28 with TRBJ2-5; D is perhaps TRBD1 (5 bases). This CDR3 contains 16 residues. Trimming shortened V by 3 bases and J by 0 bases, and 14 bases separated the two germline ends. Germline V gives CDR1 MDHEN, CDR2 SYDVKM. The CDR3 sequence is CASSLAHKGYQETQYF. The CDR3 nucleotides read TGTGCCAGCAGTTTGGCTCATAAGGGGTACCAAGAGACCCAGTACTTC.

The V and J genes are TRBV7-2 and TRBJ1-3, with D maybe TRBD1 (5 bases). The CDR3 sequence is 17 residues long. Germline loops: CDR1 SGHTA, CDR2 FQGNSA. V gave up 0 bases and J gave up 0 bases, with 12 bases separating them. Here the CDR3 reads CASSLAGVYSSGNTIYF. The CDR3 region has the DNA TGTGCCAGCAGCTTAGCAGGGGTCTATAGCTCTGGAAACACCATATATTTT. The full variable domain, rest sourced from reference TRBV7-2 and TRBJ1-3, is GAGVSQSPSNKVTEKGKDVELRCDPISGHTALYWYRQSLGQGLEFLIYFQGNSAPDKSGLPSDRFSAERTGGSVSTLTIQRTQQEDSAVYLCASSLAGVYSSGNTIYFGEGSWLTVV.

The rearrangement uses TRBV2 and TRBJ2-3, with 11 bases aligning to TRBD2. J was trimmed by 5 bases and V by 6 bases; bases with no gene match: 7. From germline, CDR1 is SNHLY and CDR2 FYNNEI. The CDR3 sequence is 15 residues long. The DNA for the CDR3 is TGTGCCAGCAGCCAGACTAGCGGGGCGTTAGATACGCAGTATTTT. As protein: CASSQTSGALDTQYF.

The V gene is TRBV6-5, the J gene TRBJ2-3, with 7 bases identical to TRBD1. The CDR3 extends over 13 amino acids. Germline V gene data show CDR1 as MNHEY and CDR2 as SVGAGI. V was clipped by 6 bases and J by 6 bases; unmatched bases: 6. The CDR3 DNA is TGTGCCAGCAGCCGACAGGGATTGGATACGCAGTATTTT. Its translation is CASSRQGLDTQYF.

This CDR3 reads CASSFNRGNEQFF. The CDR3 DNA sequence: TGTGCCAGCAGCTTTAACAGGGGCAATGAGCAGTTCTTC. This chain connects TRBV5-4 to TRBJ2-1, with 7 bases that match TRBD1. The V gene end was trimmed by 2 bases and the J gene end by 6 bases; junction bases not matched to a gene: 2. CDR3 length: 13 amino acids. Germline CDR1 SGHNT, CDR2 YYREEE (reference sequence).

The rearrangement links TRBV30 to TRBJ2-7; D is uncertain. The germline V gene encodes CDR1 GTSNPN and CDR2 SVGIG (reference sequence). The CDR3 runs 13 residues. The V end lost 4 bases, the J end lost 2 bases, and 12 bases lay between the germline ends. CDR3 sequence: CAWTFSTPYEQYF. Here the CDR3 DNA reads TGTGCCTGGACCTTTTCCACCCCCTACGAGCAGTACTTC. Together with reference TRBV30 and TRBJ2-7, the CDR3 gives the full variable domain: SQTIHQWPATLVQPVGSPLSLECTVEGTSNPNLYWYRQAAGRGLQLLFYSVGIGQISSEVPQNLSASRPQDRQFILSSKKLLLSDSGFYLCAWTFSTPYEQYFGPGTRLTVT.

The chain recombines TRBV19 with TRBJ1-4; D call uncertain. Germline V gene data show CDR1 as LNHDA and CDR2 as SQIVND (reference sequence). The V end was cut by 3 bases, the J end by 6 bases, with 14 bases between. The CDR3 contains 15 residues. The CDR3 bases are TGTGCCAGTAGTATTACAAGTGGCGGCTATGAAAAACTGTTTTTT. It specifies CASSITSGGYEKLFF.

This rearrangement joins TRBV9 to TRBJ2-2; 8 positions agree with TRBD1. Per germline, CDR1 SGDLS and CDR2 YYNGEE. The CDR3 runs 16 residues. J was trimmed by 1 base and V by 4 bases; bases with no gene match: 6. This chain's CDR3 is CASSPRTGKNTGELFF. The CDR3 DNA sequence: TGTGCCAGCAGCCCGAGGACAGGGAAGAACACCGGGGAGCTGTTTTTT.

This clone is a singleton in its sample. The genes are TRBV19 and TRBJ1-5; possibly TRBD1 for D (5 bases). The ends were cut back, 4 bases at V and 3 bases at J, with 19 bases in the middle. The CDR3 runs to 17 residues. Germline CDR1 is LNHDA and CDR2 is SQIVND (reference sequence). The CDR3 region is CASSSLGTGDFNQPQHF. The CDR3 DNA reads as TGTGCCAGTAGTAGTCTCGGGACGGGTGACTTCAATCAGCCCCAGCATTTT. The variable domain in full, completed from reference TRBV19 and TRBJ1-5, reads DGGITQSPKYLFRKEGQNVTLSCEQNLNHDAMYWYRQDPGQGLRLIYYSQIVNDFQKGDIAEGYSVSREKKESFPLTVTSAQKNPTAFYLCASSSLGTGDFNQPQHFGDGTRLSIL.

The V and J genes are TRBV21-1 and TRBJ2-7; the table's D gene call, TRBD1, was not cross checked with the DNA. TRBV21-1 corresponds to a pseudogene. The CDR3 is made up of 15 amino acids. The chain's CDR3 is CASSKELGQGPQFGF. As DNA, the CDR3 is TGTGCCAGCAGCAAAGAGTTGGGACAGGGACCGCAATTTGGGTTC.

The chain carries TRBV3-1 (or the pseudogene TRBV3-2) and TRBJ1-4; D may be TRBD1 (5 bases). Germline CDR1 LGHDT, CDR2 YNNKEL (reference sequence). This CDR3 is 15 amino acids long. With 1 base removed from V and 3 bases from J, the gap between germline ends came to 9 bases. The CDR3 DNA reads TGTGCCAGCAGCCAAGTCAGGGTGGCTAATGAAAAACTGTTTTTT. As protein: CASSQVRVANEKLFF.

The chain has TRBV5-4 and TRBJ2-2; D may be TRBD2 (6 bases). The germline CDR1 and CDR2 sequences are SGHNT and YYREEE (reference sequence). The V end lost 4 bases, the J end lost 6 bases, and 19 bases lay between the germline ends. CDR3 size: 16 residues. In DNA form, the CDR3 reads TGTGCCAGCAGCCCGGAGGGGAGCGGGTATCCCGGGGAGCTGTTTTTT. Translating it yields CASSPEGSGYPGELFF.

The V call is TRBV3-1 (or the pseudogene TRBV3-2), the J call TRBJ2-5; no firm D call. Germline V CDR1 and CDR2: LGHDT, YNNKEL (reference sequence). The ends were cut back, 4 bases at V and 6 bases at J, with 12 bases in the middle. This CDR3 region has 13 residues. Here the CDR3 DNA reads TGTGCCAGCAGCCTGAACGACGGAAAGACCCAGTACTTC. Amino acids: CASSLNDGKTQYF.